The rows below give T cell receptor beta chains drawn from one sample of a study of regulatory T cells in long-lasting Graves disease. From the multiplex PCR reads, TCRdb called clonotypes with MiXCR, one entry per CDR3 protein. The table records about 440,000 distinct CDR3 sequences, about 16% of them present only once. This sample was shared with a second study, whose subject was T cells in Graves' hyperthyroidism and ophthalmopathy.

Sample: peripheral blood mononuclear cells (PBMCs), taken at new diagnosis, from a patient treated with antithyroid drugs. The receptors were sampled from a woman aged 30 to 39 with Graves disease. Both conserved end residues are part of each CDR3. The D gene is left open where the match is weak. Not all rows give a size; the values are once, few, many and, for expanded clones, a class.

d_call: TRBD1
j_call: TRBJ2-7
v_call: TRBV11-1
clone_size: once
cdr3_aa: CASSPGDRRYEQYF
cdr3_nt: TGTGCCAGCAGTCCCGGGGACAGAAGGTACGAGCAGTACTTC

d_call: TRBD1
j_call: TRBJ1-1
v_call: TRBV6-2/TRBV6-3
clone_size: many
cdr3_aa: CASHGRQTGGRRNTEAFF
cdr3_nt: TGTGCCAGTCACGGAAGACAAACAGGGGGGAGGAGGAACACTGAAGCTTTCTTT

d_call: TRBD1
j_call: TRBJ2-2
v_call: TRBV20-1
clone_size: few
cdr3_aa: CSAPGTGTGELFF
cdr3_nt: TGCAGTGCTCCCGGGACAGGCACCGGGGAGCTGTTTTTT

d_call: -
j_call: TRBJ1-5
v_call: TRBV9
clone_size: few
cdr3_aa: CASSVFPEVNQPQHF
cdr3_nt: TGTGCCAGCAGCGTATTCCCCGAGGTCAATCAGCCCCAGCATTTT

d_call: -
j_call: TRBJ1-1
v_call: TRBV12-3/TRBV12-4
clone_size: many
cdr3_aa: CASSDQGGAFF
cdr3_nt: TGTGCCAGCAGTGATCAGGGAGGAGCTTTCTTT

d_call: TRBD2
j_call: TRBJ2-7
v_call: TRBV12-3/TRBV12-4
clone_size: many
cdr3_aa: CASSLVPSGTYEQYF
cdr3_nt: TGTGCCAGCAGTTTAGTGCCTAGCGGGACCTACGAGCAGTACTTC

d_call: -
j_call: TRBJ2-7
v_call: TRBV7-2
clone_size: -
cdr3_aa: CASSLVGPDRWYSYEQYF
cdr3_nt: TGTGCCAGCAGCTTGGTGGGGCCGGATCGTTGGTACTCCTACGAGCAGTACTTC

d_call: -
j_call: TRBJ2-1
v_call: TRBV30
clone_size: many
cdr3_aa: CASRGRRNEQFF
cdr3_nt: TGTGCCTCACGGGGTCGTAGGAATGAGCAGTTCTTC

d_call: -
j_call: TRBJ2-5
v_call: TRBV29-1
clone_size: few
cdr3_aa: CSNWVGETQYF
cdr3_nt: TGCAGCAATTGGGTAGGAGAGACCCAGTACTTC

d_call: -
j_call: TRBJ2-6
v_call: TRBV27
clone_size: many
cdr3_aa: CASSTPPGAGANVLTF
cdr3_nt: TGTGCCAGCAGTACCCCTCCAGGGGCCGGGGCCAACGTCCTGACTTTC

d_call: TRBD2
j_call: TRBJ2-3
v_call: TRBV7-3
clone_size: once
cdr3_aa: CASSPARAGGSTQYF
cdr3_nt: TGTGCCAGCAGCCCGGCGCGAGCGGGAGGTTCTACGCAGTATTTT

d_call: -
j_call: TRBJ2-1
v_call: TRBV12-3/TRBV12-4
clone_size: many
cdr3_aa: CASEAFDEQFF
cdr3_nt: TGTGCCAGCGAGGCATTTGATGAGCAGTTCTTC

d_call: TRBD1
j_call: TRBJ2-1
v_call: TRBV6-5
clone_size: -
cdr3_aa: CASSYSGQGGLYNEQFF
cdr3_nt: TGTGCCAGCAGTTACTCCGGACAGGGGGGCCTCTACAATGAGCAGTTCTTC

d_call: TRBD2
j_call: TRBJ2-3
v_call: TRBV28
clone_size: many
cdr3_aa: CASSFTSAPSTDTQYF
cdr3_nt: TGTGCCAGCAGTTTTACTAGCGCCCCTAGCACAGATACGCAGTATTTT

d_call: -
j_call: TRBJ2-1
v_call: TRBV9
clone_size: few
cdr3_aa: CASSPRAGHSYNEQFF
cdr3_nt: TGTGCCAGCAGCCCGAGAGCGGGTCATTCCTACAATGAGCAGTTCTTC

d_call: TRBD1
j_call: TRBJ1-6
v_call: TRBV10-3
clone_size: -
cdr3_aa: CAISPGGGSPLHF
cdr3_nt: TGTGCCATCAGCCCAGGGGGGGGGTCACCCCTCCACTTT

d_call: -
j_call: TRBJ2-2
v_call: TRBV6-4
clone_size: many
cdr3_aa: CASSENGAESGELFF
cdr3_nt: TGTGCCAGCAGTGAAAATGGAGCGGAGAGCGGGGAGCTGTTTTTT

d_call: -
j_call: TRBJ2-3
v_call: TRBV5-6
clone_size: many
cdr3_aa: CASSLRTTSTDTQYF
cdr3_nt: TGTGCCAGCAGCTTGCGGACGACTAGCACAGATACGCAGTATTTT

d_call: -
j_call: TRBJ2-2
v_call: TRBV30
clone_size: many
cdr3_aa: CAWVQGFSGELFF
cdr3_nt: TGTGCCTGGGTCCAGGGTTTTTCCGGGGAGCTGTTTTTT

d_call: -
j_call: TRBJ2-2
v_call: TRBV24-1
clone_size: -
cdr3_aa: CATSDLGGARTGELFF
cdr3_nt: TGTGCCACCAGTGATTTGGGGGGGGCGCGGACCGGGGAGCTGTTTTTT

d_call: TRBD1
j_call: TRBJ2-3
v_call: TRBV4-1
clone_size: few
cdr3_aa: CASSQQGDRSTDTQYF
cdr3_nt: TGCGCCAGCAGCCAACAGGGGGACAGGAGCACAGATACGCAGTATTTT

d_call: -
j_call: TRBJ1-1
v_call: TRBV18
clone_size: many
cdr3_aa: CASSPPGRGNTEAFF
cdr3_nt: TGTGCCAGCTCACCCCCCGGCAGGGGGAACACTGAAGCTTTCTTT

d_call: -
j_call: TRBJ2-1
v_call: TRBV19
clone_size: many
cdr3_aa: CASSIGSGSYNEQFF
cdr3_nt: TGTGCCAGTAGTATAGGTAGCGGCTCCTACAATGAGCAGTTCTTC

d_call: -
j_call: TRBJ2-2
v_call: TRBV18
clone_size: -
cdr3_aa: CASSGGGPGTDTGELFF
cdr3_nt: TGTGCCAGCTCAGGAGGTGGCCCAGGGACGGACACCGGGGAGCTGTTTTTT

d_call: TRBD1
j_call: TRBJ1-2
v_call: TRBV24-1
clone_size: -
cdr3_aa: CATSVGGANYGYTF
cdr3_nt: TGTGCCACCAGTGTAGGGGGCGCCAACTATGGCTACACCTTC

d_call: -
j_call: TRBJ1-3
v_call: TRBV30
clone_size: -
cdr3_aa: CAWSVRAGIYGNTIYF
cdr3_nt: TGTGCCTGGAGTGTACGTGCAGGGATTTATGGAAACACCATATATTTT

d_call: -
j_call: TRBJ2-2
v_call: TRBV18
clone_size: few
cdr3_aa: CASSPLHKPSNTGELFF
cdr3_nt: TGTGCCAGCTCACCACTTCACAAGCCCTCGAACACCGGGGAGCTGTTTTTT

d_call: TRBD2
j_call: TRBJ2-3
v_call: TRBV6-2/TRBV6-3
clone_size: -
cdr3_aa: CASRSGTSGNLDTQYF
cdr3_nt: TGTGCCAGCAGGTCCGGGACTAGCGGGAATCTGGATACGCAGTATTTT

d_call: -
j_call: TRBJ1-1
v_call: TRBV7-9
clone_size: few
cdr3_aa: CASSVTGRGTEAFF
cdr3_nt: TGTGCCAGCAGCGTGACAGGTCGTGGAACTGAAGCTTTCTTT

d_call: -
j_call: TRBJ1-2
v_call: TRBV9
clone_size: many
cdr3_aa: CASSVIPPGGGEGYTF
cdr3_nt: TGTGCCAGCAGCGTAATCCCTCCAGGAGGAGGAGAAGGCTACACCTTC

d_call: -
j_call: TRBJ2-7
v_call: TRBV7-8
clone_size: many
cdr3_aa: CASSPSTYEQYF
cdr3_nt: TGTGCCAGCAGCCCCAGCACCTACGAGCAGTACTTC

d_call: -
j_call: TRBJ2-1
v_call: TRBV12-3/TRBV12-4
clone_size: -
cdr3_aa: CASRQGGGLNEQFF
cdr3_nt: TGTGCCAGCAGGCAGGGGGGAGGGCTCAATGAGCAGTTCTTC

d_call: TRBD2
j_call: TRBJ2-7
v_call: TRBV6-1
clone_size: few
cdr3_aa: CATAPTSVSYEQYF
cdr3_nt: TGTGCCACGGCCCCGACTAGCGTCTCCTACGAGCAGTACTTC

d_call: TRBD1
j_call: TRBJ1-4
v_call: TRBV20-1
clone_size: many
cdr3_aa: CSAPAGTGGTANEKLFF
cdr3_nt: TGCAGTGCCCCAGCCGGGACAGGGGGCACAGCTAATGAAAAACTGTTTTTT

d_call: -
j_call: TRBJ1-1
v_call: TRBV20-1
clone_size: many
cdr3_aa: CSARAAGPNTEAFF
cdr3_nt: TGCAGTGCTAGGGCTGCGGGGCCTAACACTGAAGCTTTCTTT

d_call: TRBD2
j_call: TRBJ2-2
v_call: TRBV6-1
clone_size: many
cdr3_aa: CASTRSGAGELFF
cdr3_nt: TGTGCCAGCACCCGTAGCGGGGCCGGGGAGCTGTTTTTT

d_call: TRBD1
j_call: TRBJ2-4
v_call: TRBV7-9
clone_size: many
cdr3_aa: CASSLAQGVVWKNIQYF
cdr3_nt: TGTGCCAGCAGCTTAGCCCAGGGGGTGGTTTGGAAAAACATTCAGTACTTC

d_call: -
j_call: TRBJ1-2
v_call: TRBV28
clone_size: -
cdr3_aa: CASSFLSGFGYTF
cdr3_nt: TGTGCCAGCAGTTTTTTATCGGGATTTGGCTACACCTTC

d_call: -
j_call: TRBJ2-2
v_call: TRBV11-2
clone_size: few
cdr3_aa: CASRFWAGGTGELFF
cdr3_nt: TGTGCCAGCAGGTTCTGGGCTGGCGGGACCGGGGAGCTGTTTTTT

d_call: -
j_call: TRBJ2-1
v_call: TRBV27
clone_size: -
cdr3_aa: CASIGRNSYNEQFF
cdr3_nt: TGTGCCAGCATTGGGCGGAACTCCTACAATGAGCAGTTCTTC

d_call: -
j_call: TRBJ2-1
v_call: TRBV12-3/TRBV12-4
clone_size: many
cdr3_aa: CASSFPGAYNEQFF
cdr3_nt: TGTGCCAGCAGCTTCCCGGGGGCGTACAATGAGCAGTTCTTC

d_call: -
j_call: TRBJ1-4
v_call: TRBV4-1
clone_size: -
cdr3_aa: CASRSIRGRLNEKLFF
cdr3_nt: TGCGCCAGCAGATCAATCCGGGGTCGGTTGAATGAAAAACTGTTTTTT

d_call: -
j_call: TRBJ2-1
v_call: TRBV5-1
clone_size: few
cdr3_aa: CASSPLGDPRDEQFF
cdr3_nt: TGCGCCAGCAGCCCGTTGGGGGACCCGAGGGATGAGCAGTTCTTC

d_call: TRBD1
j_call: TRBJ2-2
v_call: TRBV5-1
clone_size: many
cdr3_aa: CASSQGQGTGELFF
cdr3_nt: TGCGCCAGCAGCCAGGGACAGGGGACCGGGGAGCTGTTTTTT

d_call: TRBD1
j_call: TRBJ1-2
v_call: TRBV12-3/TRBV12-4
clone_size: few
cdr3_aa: CASSLRGRGFTSGYTF
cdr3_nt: TGTGCCAGCAGCCTCAGGGGGCGGGGGTTTACCAGCGGCTACACCTTC

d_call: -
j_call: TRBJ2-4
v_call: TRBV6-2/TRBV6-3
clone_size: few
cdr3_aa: CASSYSMIGENIQYF
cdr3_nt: TGTGCCAGCAGTTACTCTATGATAGGGGAAAACATTCAGTACTTC

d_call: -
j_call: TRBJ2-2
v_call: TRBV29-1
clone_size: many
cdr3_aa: CSVEDQLGGPRTGELFF
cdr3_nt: TGCAGCGTTGAAGATCAATTAGGAGGGCCGCGAACCGGGGAGCTGTTTTTT

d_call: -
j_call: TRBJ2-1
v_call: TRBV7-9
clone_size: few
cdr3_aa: CASSFKGGNEQFF
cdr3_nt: TGTGCCAGCAGCTTTAAGGGTGGCAATGAGCAGTTCTTC

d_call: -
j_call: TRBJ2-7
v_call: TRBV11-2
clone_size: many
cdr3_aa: CASSIPSYRPYEQYF
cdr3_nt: TGTGCCAGCAGTATACCCAGTTACAGGCCCTACGAGCAGTACTTC